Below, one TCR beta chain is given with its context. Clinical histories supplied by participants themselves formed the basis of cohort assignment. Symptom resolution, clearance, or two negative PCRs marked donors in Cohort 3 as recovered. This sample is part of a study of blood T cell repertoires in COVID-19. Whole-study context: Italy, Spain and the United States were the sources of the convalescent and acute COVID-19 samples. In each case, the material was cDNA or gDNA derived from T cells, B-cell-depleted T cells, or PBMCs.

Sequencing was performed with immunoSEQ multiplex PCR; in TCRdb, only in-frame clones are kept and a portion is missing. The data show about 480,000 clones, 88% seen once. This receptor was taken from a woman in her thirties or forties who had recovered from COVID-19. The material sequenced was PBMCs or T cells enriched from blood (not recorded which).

CDR3 coding DNA: TGTGCCAGTAAGGAGACAGGGTTGGGCTACACCTTC. Its protein is CASKETGLGYTF. The chain carries TRBV19 and TRBJ1-2; TRBD1 matches at 7 bases. Trimming removed 7 bases from V and 8 bases from J; junction bases left unmatched: 7. Germline CDR1 is LNHDA and CDR2 is SQIVND (reference sequence). The CDR3 is 12 residues long.